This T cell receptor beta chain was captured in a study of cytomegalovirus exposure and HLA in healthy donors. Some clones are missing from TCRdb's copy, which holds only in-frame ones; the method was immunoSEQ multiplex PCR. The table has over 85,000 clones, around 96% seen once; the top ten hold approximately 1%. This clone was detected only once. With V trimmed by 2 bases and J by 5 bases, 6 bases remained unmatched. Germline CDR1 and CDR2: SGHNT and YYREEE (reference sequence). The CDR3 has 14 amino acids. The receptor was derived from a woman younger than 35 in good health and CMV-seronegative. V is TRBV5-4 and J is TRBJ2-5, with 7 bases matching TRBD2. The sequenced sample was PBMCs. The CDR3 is CASSLTGREETQYF. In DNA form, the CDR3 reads TGTGCCAGCAGCTTAACGGGGAGGGAGGAGACCCAGTACTTC. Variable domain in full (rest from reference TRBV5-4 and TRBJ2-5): ETGVTQSPTHLIKTRGQQVTLRCSSQSGHNTVSWYQQALGQGPQFIFQYYREEENGRGNFPPRFSGLQFPNYSSELNVNALELDDSALYLCASSLTGREETQYFGPGTRLLVL.